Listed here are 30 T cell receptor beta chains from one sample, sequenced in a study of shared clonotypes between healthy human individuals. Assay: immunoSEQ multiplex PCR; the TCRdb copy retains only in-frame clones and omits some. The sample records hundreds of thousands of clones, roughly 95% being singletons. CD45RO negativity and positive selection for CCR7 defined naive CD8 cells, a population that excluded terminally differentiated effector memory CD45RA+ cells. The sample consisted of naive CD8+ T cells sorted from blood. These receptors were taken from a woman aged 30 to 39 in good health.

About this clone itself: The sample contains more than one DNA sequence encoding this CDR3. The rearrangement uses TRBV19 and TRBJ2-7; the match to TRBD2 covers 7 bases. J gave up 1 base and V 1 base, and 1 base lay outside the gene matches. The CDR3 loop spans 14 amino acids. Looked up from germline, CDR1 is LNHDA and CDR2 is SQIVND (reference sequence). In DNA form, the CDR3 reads TGTGCCAGTAGTATAGCTAGCGGATCCTACGAGCAGTACTTC. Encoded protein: CASSIASGSYEQYF.

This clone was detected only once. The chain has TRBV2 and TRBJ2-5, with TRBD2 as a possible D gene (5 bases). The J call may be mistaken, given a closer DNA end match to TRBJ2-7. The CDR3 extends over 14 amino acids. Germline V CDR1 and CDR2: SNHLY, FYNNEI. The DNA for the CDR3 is TGTGCCAGCAGCACAGTGGAGGCGGGCTACGAGCAGTACTTC. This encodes CASSTVEAGYEQYF.

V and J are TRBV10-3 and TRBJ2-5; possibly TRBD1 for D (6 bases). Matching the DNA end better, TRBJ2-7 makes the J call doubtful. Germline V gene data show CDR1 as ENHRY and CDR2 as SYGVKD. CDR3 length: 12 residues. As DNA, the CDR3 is TGTGCCATGGCGACAGGATACTACGAGCAGTACTTC. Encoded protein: CAMATGYYEQYF.

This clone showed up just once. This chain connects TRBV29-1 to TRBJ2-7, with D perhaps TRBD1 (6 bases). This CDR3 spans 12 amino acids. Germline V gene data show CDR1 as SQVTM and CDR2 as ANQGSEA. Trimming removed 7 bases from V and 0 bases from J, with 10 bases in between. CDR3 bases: TGCAGCGCCGAGGACAGCTCCTACGAGCAGTACTTC. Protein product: CSAEDSSYEQYF.

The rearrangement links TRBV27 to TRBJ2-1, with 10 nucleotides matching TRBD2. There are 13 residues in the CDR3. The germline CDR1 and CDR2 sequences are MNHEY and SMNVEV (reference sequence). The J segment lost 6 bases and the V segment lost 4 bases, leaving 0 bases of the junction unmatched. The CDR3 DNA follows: TGTGCCAGCAGTTCTAGCGGGAGCAATGAGCAGTTCTTC. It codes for CASSSSGSNEQFF.

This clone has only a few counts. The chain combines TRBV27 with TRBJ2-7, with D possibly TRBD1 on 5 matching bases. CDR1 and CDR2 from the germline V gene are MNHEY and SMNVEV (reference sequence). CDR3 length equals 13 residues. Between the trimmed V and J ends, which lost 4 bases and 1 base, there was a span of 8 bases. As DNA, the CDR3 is TGTGCCAGCAGTTCCCAGGGTTCCTACGAGCAGTACTTC. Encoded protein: CASSSQGSYEQYF.

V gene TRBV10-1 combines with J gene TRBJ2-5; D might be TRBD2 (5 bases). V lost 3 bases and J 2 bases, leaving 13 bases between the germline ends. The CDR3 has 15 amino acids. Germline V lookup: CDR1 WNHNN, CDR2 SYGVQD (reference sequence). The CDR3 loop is CASSDFKSGQETQYF. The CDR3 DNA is TGCGCCAGCAGTGATTTCAAGTCGGGGCAAGAGACCCAGTACTTC.

The CDR3 is CASSLEGGMSSYNEQFF. CDR3 nucleotide sequence: TGCGCCAGCAGCCTCGAGGGGGGAATGAGCTCCTACAATGAGCAGTTCTTC. The chain is built from TRBV4-1 and TRBJ2-1; possibly TRBD1 or TRBD2 for D (6 bases each). The V gene's germline CDR1 is MGHRA and CDR2 YSYEKL. The germline V and J ends were trimmed by 4 bases and 0 bases, with 16 bases remaining between them. The CDR3 spans 17 residues.

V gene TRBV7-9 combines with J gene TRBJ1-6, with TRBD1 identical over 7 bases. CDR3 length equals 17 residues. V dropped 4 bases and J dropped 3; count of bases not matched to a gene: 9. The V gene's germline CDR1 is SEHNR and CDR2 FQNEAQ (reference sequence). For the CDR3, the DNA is TGTGCCAGCAGCTCGCCAGGGACAGTAAACTATAATTCACCCCTCCACTTT. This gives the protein CASSSPGTVNYNSPLHF.

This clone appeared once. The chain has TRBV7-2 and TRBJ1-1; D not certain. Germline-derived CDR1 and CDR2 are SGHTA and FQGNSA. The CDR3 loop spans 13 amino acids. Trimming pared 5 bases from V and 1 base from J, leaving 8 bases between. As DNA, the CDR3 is TGTGCCAGCAGCATACCGGAGAACACTGAAGCTTTCTTT. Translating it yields CASSIPENTEAFF.

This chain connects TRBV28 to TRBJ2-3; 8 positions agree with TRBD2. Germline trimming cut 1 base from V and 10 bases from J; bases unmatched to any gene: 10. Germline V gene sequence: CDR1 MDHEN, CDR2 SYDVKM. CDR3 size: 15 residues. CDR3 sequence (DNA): TGTGCCAGCAGTTTATCCGGGACTAGTAACATAGCGCAGTATTTT. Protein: CASSLSGTSNIAQYF.

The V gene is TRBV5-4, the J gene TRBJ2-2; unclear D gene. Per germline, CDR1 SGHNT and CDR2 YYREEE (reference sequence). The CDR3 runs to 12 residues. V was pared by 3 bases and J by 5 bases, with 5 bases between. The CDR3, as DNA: TGTGCCAGCAGCTCCCAAACCGGGGAGCTGTTTTTT. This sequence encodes CASSSQTGELFF.

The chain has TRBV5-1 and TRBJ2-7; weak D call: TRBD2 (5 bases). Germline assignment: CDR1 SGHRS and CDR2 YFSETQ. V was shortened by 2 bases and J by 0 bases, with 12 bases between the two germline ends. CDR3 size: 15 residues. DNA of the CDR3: TGCGCCAGCAGCTTTGAACATGGGAGCTCCTACGAGCAGTACTTC. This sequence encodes CASSFEHGSSYEQYF. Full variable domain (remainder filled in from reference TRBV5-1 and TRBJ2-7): KAGVTQTPRYLIKTRGQQVTLSCSPISGHRSVSWYQQTPGQGLQFLFEYFSETQRNKGNFPGRFSGRQFSNSRSEMNVSTLELGDSALYLCASSFEHGSSYEQYFGPGTRLTVT.

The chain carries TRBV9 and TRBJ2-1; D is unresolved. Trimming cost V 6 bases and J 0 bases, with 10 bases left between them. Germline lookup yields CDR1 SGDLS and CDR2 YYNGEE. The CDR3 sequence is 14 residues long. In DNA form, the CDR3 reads TGTGCCAGCAACAGCGTGAGCTCCTACAATGAGCAGTTCTTC. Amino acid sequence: CASNSVSSYNEQFF.

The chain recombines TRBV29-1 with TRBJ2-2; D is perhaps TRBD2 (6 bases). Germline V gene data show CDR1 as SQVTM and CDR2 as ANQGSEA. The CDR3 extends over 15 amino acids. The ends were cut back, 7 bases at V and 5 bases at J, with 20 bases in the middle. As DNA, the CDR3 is TGCAGCGCACTAGACTCGACTAGACAAACCGGGGAGCTGTTTTTT. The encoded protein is CSALDSTRQTGELFF.

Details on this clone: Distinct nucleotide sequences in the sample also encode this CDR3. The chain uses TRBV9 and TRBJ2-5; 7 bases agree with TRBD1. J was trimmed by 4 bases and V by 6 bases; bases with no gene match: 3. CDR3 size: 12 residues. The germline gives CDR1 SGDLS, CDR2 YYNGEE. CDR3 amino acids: CASNRGGETQYF. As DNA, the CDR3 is TGTGCCAGCAACAGGGGCGGAGAGACCCAGTACTTC.

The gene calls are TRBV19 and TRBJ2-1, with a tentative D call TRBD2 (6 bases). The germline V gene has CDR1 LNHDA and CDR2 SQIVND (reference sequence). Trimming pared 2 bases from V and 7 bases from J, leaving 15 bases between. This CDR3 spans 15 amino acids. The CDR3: CASSIFAGRRNEQFF. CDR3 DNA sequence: TGTGCCAGTAGTATATTCGCGGGACGTCGGAATGAGCAGTTCTTC.

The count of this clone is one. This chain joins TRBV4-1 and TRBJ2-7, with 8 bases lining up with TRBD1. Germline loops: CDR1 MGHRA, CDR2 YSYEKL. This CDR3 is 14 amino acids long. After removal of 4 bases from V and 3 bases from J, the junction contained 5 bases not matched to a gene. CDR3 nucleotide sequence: TGCGCCAGCAGCCCCCAGGGGGCCCGCTACGAGCAGTACTTC. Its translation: CASSPQGARYEQYF.

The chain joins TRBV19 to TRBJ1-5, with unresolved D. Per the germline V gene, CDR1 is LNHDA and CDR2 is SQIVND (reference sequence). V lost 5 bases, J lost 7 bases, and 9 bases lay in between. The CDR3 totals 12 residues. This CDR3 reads CASSPAVQPQHF. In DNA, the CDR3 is TGTGCCAGTAGTCCAGCGGTCCAGCCCCAGCATTTT.

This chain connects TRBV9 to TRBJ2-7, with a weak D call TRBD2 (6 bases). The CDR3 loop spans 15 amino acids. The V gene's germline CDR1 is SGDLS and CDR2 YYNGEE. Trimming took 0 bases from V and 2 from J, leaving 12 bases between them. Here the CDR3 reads CASSVAGGVPYEQYF. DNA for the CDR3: TGTGCCAGCAGCGTAGCAGGAGGGGTTCCCTACGAGCAGTACTTC.

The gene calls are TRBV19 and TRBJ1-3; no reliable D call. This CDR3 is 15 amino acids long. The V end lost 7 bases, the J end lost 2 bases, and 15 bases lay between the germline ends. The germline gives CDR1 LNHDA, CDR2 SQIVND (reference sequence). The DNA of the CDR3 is TGTGCCAGTATCCCTCGGACGGGAACTGGAAACACCATATATTTT. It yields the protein CASIPRTGTGNTIYF.

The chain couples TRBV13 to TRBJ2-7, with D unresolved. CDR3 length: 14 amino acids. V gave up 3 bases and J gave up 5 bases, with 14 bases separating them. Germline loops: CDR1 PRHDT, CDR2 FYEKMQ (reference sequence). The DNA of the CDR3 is TGTGCCAGCAGCTTGCAGTCGTTGATCCACGAGCAGTACTTC. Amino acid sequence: CASSLQSLIHEQYF.

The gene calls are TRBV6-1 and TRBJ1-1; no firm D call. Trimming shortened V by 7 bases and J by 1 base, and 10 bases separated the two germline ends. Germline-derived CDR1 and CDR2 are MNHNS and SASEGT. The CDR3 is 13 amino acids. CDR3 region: CASTLVENTEAFF. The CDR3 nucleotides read TGTGCCAGCACCCTGGTGGAGAACACTGAAGCTTTCTTT.

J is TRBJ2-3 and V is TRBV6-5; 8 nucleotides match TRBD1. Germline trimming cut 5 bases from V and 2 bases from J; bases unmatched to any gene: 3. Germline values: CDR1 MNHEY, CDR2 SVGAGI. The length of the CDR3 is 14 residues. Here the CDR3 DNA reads TGTGCCAGCAGTGAGGGACAGGCCACAGATACGCAGTATTTT. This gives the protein CASSEGQATDTQYF.

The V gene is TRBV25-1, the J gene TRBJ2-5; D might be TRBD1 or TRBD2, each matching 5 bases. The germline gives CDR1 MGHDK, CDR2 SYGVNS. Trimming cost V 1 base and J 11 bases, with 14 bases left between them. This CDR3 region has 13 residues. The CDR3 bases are TGTGCCAGCAGTGAATTGGGCAGGGAGCGACAGTACTTC. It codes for CASSELGRERQYF.

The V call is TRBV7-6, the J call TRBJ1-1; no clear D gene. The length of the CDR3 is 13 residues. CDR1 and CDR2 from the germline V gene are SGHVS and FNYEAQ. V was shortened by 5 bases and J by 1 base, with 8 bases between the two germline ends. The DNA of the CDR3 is TGTGCCAGCAGCACCTCTCCGAACACTGAAGCTTTCTTT. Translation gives CASSTSPNTEAFF.

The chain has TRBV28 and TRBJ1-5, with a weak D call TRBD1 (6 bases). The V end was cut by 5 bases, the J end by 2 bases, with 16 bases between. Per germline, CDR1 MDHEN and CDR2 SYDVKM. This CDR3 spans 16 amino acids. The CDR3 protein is CASSPPGGGGNQPQHF. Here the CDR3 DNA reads TGTGCCAGCAGTCCCCCCGGTGGGGGCGGCAATCAGCCCCAGCATTTT.

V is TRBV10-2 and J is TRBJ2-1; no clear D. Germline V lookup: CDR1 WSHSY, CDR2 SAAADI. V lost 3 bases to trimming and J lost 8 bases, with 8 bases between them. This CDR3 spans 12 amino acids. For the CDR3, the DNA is TGCGCCAGCAGTGACTCCGTCCATGAGCAGTTCTTC. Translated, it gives CASSDSVHEQFF.

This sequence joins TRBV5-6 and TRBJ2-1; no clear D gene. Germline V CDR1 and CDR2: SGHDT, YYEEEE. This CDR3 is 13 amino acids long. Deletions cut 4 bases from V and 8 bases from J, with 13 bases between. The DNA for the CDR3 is TGTGCCAGCAGCGGACCACCTCGTTATGAGCAGTTCTTC. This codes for CASSGPPRYEQFF.

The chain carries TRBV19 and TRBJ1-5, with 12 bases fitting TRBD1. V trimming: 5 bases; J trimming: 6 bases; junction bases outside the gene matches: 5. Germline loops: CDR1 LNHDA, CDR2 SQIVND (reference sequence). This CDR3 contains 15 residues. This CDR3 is CASSHGTGGFQPQHF. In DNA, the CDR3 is TGTGCCAGTAGTCACGGGACAGGGGGCTTTCAGCCCCAGCATTTT. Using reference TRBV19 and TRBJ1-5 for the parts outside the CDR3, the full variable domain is DGGITQSPKYLFRKEGQNVTLSCEQNLNHDAMYWYRQDPGQGLRLIYYSQIVNDFQKGDIAEGYSVSREKKESFPLTVTSAQKNPTAFYLCASSHGTGGFQPQHFGDGTRLSIL.